This T cell receptor beta chain was obtained from a study of shared clonotypes between healthy human individuals. Study-level points and caveats: The rarefaction results pointed to incomplete sorted-subset sequencing despite large depth. Several donors shared around 5% of their naive CD4 clonotypes.

For this clone: Its antigen remains unidentified.

Assay used: immunoSEQ multiplex PCR; TCRdb lists only in-frame clones, some missing. The sample records a few hundred thousand clones, about 65% being singletons. Trimming pared 1 base from V and 5 bases from J, leaving 6 bases between. CDR3 length: 12 amino acids. In germline, CDR1 is LGHNA, CDR2 YSLEER. The TCR was taken from a man aged 25 to 45 in good health. Sequenced sample: memory CD4+ T cells sorted from blood. Subset: CD45RA-negative fraction. The gene calls are TRBV4-3 and TRBJ2-7; D ambiguous. CDR3 DNA: TGCGCCAGCAGCCAAGTTGGGGACGAGCAGTACTTC. Protein: CASSQVGDEQYF.